This TCR beta chain came from a study of blood T cell repertoires in COVID-19. About the study: From T cells, B-cell-depleted T cells, or PBMCs came the material, which was cDNA or gDNA.

Original analysis: The authors estimated nucleated cell counts from reference gene primer amplification. The data were produced by immunoSEQ multiplex PCR, yet TCRdb's version contains in-frame clones alone and is incomplete. That table furnishes V, J and clone size, whereas the DNA furnished D and trimming. The sample yields 70,000 to 85,000 clones, 82% seen once. The sequence came from a human donor in a cohort sampled during active COVID-19. Sequenced material: peripheral blood.

CDR3 DNA: TGTGCCAGTTCACAGGGTTCACTGCAAGAGACCCAGTACTTC. It specifies CASSQGSLQETQYF. V usage is TRBV6-5 and J usage is TRBJ2-5; TRBD1 might be the D (6 bases). Germline CDR1 reads MNHEY; CDR2 reads SVGAGI. Trimming pared 9 bases from V and 2 bases from J, leaving 16 bases between. CDR3 length: 14 amino acids.